This T cell receptor (beta chain) was sequenced in a study of cytomegalovirus exposure and HLA in healthy donors. Overall study context: In terms of ancestry, the Caucasian-associated cluster contained roughly 80% of the roughly 400 genotyped donors.

The PCR employed 60 Vbeta primers together with 13 Jbeta primers. This table comes from immunoSEQ multiplex PCR, and its TCRdb copy is limited to in-frame clones, with some not included. Among some 180,000 clones listed, approximately 70% were seen once. The CDR3 has 14 residues. V was trimmed by 3 bases and J by 3 bases, leaving 11 bases between them. The germline V gene encodes CDR1 SGHTA and CDR2 FQGNSA. This clone was counted a single time. The TCR comes from a woman aged 25 to 39 in good health and CMV-seronegative. The sequenced sample consisted of PBMCs. The chain carries TRBV7-2 and TRBJ1-2; possibly TRBD1 for D (5 bases). In DNA form, the CDR3 reads TGTGCCAGCAGCTTCGGGGGGACCTACTATGGCTACACCTTC. Translation: CASSFGGTYYGYTF. The whole variable domain, filled in from reference TRBV7-2 and TRBJ1-2, reads GAGVSQSPSNKVTEKGKDVELRCDPISGHTALYWYRQSLGQGLEFLIYFQGNSAPDKSGLPSDRFSAERTGGSVSTLTIQRTQQEDSAVYLCASSFGGTYYGYTFGSGTRLTVV.